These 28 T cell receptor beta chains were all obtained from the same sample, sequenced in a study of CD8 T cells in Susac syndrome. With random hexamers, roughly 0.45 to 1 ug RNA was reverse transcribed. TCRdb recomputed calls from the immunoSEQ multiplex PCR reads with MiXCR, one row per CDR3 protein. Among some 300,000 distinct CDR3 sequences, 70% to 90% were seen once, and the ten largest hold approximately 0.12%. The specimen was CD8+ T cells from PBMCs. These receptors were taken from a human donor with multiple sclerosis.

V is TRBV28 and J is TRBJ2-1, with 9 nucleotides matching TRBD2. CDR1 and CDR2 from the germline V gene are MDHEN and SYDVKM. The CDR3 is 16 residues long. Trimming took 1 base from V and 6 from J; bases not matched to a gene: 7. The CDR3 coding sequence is TGTGCCAGCAGTTTATATACGGGACTAGCTAGCAATGAGCAGTTCTTC. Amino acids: CASSLYTGLASNEQFF.

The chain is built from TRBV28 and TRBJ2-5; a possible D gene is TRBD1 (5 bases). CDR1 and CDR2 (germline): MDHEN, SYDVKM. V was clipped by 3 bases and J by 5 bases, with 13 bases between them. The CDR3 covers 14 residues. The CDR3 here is CASSFADNLETQYF. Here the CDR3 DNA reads TGTGCCAGCAGTTTTGCGGACAACCTCGAGACCCAGTACTTC.

This CDR3 reads CSAEPEASSTDTQYF. In nucleotides, the CDR3 is TGCAGTGCAGAACCGGAGGCCTCTAGCACAGATACGCAGTATTTT. This rearrangement joins TRBV20-1 to TRBJ2-3; possible D gene TRBD2, 5 bases. Trimming shortened V by 6 bases and J by 0 bases, and 16 bases separated the two germline ends. The length of the CDR3 is 15 residues. Germline V CDR1 and CDR2: DFQATT, SNEGSKA (reference sequence).

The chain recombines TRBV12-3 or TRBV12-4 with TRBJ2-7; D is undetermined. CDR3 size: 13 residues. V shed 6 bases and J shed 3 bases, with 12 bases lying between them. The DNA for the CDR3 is TGTGCCAGCAGGTCGACACATAACTACGAGCAGTACTTC. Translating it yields CASRSTHNYEQYF.

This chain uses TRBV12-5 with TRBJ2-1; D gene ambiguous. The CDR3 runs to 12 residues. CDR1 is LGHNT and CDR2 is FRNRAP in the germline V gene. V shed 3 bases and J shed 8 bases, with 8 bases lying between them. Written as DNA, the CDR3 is TGTGCTAGTGGTTTCCCCAAGTATGAGCAGTTCTTC. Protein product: CASGFPKYEQFF.

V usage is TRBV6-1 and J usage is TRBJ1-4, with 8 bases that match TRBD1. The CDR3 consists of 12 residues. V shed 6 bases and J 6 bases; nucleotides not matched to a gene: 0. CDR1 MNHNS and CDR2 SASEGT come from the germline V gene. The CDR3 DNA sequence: TGTGCCAGCAGGGGACAGGATGAAAAACTGTTTTTT. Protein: CASRGQDEKLFF.

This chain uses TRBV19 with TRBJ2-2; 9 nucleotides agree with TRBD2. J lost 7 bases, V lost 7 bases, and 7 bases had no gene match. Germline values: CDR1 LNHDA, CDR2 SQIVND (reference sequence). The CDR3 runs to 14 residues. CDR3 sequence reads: CASTPGLAGGELFF. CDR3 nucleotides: TGTGCCAGTACCCCGGGACTAGCTGGCGGGGAGCTGTTTTTT.

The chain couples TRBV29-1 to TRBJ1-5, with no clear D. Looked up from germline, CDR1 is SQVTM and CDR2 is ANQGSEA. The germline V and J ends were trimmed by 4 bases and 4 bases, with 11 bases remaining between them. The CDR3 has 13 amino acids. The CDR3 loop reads CSVAGERNQPQHF. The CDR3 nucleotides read TGCAGCGTTGCCGGGGAAAGGAATCAGCCCCAGCATTTT.

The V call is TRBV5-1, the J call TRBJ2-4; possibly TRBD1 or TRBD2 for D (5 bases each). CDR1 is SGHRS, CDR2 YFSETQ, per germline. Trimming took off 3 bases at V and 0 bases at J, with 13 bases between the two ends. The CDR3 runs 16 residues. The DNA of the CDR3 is TGCGCCAGCAGCTCCCGGGACCAACTAGCCAAAAACATTCAGTACTTC. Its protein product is CASSSRDQLAKNIQYF.

CDR3 protein: CATTSRTGPYYGYTF. DNA of the CDR3: TGTGCCACCACTAGCAGGACAGGGCCTTACTATGGCTACACCTTC. V is TRBV7-9 and J is TRBJ1-2; 8 bases agree with TRBD1. Germline V lookup: CDR1 SEHNR, CDR2 FQNEAQ (reference sequence). This CDR3 spans 15 amino acids. V was clipped by 10 bases and J by 3 bases; unmatched bases: 13.

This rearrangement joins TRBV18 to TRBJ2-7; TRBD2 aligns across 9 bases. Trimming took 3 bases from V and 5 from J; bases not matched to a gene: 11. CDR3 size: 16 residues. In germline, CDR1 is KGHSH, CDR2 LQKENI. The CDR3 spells CASSPWVAGDDDEQYF. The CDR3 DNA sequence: TGTGCCAGCTCACCCTGGGTAGCGGGAGACGACGACGAGCAGTACTTC.

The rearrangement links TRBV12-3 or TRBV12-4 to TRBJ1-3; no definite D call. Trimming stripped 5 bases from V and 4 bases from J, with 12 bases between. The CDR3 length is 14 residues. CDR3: CASSPGRSGNTIYF. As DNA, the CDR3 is TGTGCCAGCAGTCCGGGGAGATCAGGAAACACCATATATTTT.

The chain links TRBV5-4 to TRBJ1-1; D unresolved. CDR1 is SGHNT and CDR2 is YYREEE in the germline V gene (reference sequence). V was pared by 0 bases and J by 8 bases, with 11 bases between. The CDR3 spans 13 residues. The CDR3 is CASSLEGYIEAFF. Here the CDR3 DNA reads TGTGCCAGCAGCTTGGAAGGGTATATCGAAGCTTTCTTT.

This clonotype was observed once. The CDR3 protein is CASSTGTAEMNTEAFF. CDR3 DNA sequence: TGTGCCAGTAGTACAGGGACAGCTGAGATGAACACTGAAGCTTTCTTT. This chain connects TRBV19 to TRBJ1-1, with 7 bases aligning to TRBD1. After removal of 4 bases from V and 0 bases from J, the junction contained 8 bases not matched to a gene. CDR3 length: 16 residues. Germline V CDR1 and CDR2: LNHDA, SQIVND (reference sequence).

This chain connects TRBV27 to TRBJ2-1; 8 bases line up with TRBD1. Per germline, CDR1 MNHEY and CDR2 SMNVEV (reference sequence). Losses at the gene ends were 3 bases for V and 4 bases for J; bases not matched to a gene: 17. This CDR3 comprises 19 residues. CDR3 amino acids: CASSFKRQGPLNPYNEQFF. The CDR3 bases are TGTGCCAGCAGTTTCAAGCGACAGGGGCCCCTTAACCCTTACAATGAGCAGTTCTTC.

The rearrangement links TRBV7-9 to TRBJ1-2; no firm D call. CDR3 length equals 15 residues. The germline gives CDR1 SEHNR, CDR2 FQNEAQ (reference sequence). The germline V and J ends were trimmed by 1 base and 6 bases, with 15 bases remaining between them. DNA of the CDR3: TGTGCCAGCAGCTTAGTGACGGCGAAAGGCGATGGCTACACCTTC. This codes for CASSLVTAKGDGYTF.

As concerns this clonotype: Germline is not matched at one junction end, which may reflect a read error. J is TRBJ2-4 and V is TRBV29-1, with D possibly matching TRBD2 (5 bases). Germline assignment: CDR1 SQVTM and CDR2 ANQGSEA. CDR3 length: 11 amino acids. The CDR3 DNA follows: TGCAGCGTACGAGGGAAAAGCATTCAGTACTTC. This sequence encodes CSVRGKSIQYF.

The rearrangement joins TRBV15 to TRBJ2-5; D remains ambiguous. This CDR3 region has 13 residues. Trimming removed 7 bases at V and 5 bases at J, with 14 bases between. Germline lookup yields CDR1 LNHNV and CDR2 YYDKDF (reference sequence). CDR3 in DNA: TGTGCCACCAAAGATAAGGGTCGTGAGACCCAGTACTTC. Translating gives CATKDKGRETQYF. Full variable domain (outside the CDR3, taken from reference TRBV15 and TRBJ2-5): DAMVIQNPRYQVTQFGKPVTLSCSQTLNHNVMYWYQQKSSQAPKLLFHYYDKDFNNEADTPDNFQSRRPNTSFCFLDIRSPGLGDTAMYLCATKDKGRETQYFGPGTRLLVL.

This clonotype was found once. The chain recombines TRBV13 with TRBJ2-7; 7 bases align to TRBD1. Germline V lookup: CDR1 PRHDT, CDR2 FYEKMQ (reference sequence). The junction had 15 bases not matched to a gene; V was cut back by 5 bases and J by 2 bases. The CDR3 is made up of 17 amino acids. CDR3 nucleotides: TGTGCCAGCAGCCCGACTTCCCCGGACAGGCCCCCCTACGAGCAGTACTTC. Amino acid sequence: CASSPTSPDRPPYEQYF.

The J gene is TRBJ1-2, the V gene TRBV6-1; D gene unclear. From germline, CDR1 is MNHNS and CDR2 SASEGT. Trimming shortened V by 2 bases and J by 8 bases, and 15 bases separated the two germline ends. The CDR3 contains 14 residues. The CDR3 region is CASSESAGRVGYTF. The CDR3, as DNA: TGTGCCAGCAGTGAATCAGCCGGACGAGTGGGCTACACCTTC.

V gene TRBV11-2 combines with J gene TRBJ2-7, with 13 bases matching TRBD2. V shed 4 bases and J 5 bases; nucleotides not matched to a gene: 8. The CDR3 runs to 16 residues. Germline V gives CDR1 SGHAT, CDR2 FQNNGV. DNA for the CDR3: TGTGCCAGCAGCTCGGGACTAGCGGGAAGAGTGCACGAGCAGTACTTC. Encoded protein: CASSSGLAGRVHEQYF.

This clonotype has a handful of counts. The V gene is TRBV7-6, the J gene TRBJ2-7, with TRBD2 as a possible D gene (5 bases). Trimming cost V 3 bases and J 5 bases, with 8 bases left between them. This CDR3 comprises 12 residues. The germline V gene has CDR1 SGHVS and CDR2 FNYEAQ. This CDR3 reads CASSFSADEQYF. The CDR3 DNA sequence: TGTGCCAGCAGCTTTAGCGCGGACGAGCAGTACTTC.

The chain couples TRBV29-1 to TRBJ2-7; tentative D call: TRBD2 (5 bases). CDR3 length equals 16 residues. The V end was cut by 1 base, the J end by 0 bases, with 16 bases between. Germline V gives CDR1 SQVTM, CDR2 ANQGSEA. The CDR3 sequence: CSVEGGTGIISYEQYF. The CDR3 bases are TGCAGCGTTGAAGGGGGTACCGGGATAATCTCCTACGAGCAGTACTTC.

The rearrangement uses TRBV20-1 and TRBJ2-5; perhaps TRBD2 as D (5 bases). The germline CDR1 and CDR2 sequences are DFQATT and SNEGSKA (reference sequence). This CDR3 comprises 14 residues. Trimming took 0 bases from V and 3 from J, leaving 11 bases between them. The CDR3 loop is CSARDKGDEETQYF. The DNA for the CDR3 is TGCAGTGCTAGAGATAAGGGAGACGAAGAGACCCAGTACTTC.

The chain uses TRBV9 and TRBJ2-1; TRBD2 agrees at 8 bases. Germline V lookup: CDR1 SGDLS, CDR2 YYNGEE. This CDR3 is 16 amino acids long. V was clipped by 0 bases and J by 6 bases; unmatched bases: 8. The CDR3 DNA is TGTGCCAGCAGCGTAGTAGTCAGCGGGAGTAGCAATGAGCAGTTCTTC. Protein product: CASSVVVSGSSNEQFF.

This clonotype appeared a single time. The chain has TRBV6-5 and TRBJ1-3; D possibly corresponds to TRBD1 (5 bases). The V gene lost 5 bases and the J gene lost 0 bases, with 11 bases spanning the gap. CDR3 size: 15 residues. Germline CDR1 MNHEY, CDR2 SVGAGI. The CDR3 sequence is CASSRDRSSGNTIYF. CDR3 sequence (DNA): TGTGCCAGCAGTAGGGACCGAAGCTCTGGAAACACCATATATTTT.

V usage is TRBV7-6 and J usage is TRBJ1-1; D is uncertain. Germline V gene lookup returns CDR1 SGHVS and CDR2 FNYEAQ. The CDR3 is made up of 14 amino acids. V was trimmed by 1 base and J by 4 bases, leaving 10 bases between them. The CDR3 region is CASSLGPRTTEAFF. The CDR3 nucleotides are TGTGCCAGCAGCTTAGGGCCGAGGACCACTGAAGCTTTCTTT.

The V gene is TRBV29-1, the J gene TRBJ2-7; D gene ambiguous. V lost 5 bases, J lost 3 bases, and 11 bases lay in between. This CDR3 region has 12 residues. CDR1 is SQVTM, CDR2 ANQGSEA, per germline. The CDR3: CSVRQTDYEQYF. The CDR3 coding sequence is TGCAGCGTTCGTCAAACAGACTACGAGCAGTACTTC.